This T cell receptor beta chain was recorded in a study of blood T cell repertoires in COVID-19. Looking at the study overall: From T cells, B-cell-depleted T cells, or PBMCs came the material, which was cDNA or gDNA.

Germline values: CDR1 MDHEN, CDR2 SYDVKM. Trimming took 3 bases from V and 2 from J; bases not matched to a gene: 15. The CDR3 has 18 amino acids. Study processing details: Reference gene primer amplification in the assay estimated nucleated cell counts. Generated by immunoSEQ multiplex PCR, the TCRdb table keeps only in-frame clones and is missing some. That table is the source of V, J and clone size, and D and trimming were worked out from the DNA. Counted here are fewer than 300,000 clones, about 83% occurring once; the ten biggest clones make up 5.7%. The sequence was collected from an elderly man with acute or convalescent COVID-19. The source material was peripheral blood. V and J are TRBV28 and TRBJ2-7, with 8 bases lining up with TRBD2. The chain's CDR3 is CASSFITSGLLSPYEQYF. CDR3 in DNA: TGTGCCAGCAGTTTTATAACTAGCGGCCTTTTATCCCCCTACGAGCAGTACTTC.